This T cell receptor (beta chain) was captured by sequencing in a study of CD8 T cells in Susac syndrome. The overall study: Blood was drawn from Susac syndrome patients while they were therapy-naive, on corticosteroids, or on intravenous immunoglobulin alone. Whole-study results and caveats: No clonal expansion appeared among CD4+ T cells in Susac patients.

Trimming stripped 2 bases from V and 4 bases from J, with 11 bases between. Germline assignment: CDR1 SGHDN and CDR2 FVKESK. The CDR3 has 14 residues. Points on this clonotype: Its cognate antigen is unknown.

FACS enriched CD8+ TEMRA cells, while bulk CD8+ and CD4+ were negatively isolated. With random hexamers, roughly 0.45 to 1 ug RNA was reverse transcribed. TCR beta CDR3 was amplified by immunoSEQ multiplex PCR. This amplification extended across 54 Vbeta and 13 Jbeta segments. Via MiXCR, TCRdb re-called the immunoSEQ multiplex PCR reads, giving one row per CDR3 protein. The data contain 180,000 or so distinct CDR3 sequences, around 94% of them singletons. This rearrangement joins TRBV14 to TRBJ1-2; D is unclear. Material for sequencing was CD4+ T cells from PBMCs. This sequence was found in a human donor with Susac syndrome. CDR3 sequence: CASSQSRNSYGYTF. The CDR3 coding sequence is TGTGCCAGCAGCCAAAGTAGGAACAGCTATGGCTACACCTTC.